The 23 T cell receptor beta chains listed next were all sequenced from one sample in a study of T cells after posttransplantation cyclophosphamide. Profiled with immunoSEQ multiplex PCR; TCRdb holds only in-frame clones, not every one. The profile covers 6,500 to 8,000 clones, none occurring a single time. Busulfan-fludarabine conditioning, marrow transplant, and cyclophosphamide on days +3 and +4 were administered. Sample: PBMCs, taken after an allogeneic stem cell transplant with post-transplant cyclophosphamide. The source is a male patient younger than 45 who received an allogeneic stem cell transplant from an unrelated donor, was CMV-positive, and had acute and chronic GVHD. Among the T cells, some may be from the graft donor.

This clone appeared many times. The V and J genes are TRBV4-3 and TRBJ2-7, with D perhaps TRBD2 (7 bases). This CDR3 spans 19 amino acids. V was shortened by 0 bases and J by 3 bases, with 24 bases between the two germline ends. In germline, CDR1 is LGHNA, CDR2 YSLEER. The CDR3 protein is CASSQEGGYSGAAIYEQYF. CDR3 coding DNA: TGCGCCAGCAGCCAAGAGGGGGGGTACTCAGGGGCGGCCATCTACGAGCAGTACTTC.

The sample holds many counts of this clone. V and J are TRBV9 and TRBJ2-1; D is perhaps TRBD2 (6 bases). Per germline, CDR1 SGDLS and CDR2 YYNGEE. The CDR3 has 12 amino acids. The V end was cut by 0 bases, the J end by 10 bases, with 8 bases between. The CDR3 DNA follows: TGTGCCAGCAGCGTAGGGGAGGCAGAGCAGTTCTTC. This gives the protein CASSVGEAEQFF.

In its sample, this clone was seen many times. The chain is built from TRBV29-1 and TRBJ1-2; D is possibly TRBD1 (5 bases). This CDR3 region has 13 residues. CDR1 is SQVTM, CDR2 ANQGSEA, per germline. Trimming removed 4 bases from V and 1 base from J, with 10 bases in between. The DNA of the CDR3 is TGCAGCGTTGTCGGACACATTAACTATGGCTACACCTTC. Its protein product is CSVVGHINYGYTF.

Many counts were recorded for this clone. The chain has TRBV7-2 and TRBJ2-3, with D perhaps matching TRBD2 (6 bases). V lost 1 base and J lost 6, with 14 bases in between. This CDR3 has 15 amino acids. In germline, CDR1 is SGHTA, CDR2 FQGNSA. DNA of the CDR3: TGTGCCAGCAGCTTAGTTGGCGGGGAAGGGGATACGCAGTATTTT. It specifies CASSLVGGEGDTQYF.

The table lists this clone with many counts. The CDR3 DNA follows: TGTGCCAGCAGGGTACAGGGGAACACTGAAGCTTTCTTT. As protein: CASRVQGNTEAFF. The chain joins TRBV6-5 to TRBJ1-1; D may be TRBD1 (6 bases). CDR1 MNHEY and CDR2 SVGAGI come from the germline V gene. The germline V and J ends were trimmed by 6 bases and 1 base, with 9 bases remaining between them. The CDR3 is 13 residues long.

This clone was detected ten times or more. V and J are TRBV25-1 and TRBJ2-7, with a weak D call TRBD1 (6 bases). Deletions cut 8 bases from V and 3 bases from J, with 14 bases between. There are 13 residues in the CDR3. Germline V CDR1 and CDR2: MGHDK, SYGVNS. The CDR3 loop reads CASSGQLLYEQYF. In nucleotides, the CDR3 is TGTGCCAGCTCAGGACAGCTCCTCTACGAGCAGTACTTC.

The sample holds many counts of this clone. CDR3 sequence (DNA): TGTGCCAGCAGCCCAGGCCTCAGGGTTGAGGAAGCTTTCTTT. Its protein product is CASSPGLRVEEAFF. The chain uses TRBV7-2 and TRBJ1-1; tentatively, D is TRBD1 (5 bases). The CDR3 loop spans 14 amino acids. With 5 bases removed from V and 8 bases from J, the gap between germline ends came to 18 bases. CDR1 and CDR2 from the germline V gene are SGHTA and FQGNSA.

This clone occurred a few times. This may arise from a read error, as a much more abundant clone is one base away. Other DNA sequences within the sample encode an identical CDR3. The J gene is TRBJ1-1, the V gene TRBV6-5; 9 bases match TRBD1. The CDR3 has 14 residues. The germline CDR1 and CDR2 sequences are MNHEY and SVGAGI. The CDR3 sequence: CASRGTGTNTEAFF. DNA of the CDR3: TGTGCCAGCAGAGGGACAGGGACGAACACTGAAGCCTTCTTT.

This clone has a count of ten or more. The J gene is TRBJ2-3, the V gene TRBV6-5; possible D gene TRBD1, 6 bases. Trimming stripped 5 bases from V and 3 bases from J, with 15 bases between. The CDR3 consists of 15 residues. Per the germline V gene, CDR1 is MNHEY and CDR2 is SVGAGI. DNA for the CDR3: TGTGCCAGCAGTCCGTACAGGGTAGTAACAGATACGCAGTATTTT. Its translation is CASSPYRVVTDTQYF.

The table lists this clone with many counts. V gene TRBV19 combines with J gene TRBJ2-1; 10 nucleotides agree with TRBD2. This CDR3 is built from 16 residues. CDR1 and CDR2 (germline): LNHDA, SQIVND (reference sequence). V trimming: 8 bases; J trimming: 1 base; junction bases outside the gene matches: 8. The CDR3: CASQLSAGGSYNEQFF. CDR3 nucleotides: TGTGCCAGTCAGCTCTCAGCGGGGGGGTCCTACAATGAGCAGTTCTTC.

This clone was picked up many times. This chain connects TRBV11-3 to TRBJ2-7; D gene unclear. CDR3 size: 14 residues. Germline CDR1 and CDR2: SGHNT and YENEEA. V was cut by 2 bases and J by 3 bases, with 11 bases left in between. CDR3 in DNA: TGTGCCAGCAGCTTACCCGGAGTCGGCTACGAGCAGTACTTC. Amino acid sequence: CASSLPGVGYEQYF.

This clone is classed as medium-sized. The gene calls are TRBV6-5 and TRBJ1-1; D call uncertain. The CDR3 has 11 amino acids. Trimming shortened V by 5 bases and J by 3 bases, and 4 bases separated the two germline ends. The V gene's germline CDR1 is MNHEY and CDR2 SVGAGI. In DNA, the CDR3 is TGTGCCAGCAGTCAGTACACTGAAGCTTTCTTT. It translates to CASSQYTEAFF.

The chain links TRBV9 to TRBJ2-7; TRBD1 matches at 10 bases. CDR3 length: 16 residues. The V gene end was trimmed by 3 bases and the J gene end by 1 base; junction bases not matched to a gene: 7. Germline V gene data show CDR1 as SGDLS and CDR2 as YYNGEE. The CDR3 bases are TGTGCCAGCAGCGAGGGGGACAGGGGCCCTTCCTACGAGCAGTACTTC. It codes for CASSEGDRGPSYEQYF.

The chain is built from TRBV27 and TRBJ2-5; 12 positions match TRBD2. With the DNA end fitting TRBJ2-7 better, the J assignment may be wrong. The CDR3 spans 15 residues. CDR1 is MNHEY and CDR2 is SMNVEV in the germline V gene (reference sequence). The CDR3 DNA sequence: TGTGCCAGCAGTTCGAAACTAGCGGGGGGCTTCGAGCAGTACTTC. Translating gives CASSSKLAGGFEQYF.

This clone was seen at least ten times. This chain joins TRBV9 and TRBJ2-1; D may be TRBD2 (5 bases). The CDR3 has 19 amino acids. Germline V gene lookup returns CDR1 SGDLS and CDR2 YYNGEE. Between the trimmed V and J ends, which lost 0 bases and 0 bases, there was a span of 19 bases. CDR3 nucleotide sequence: TGTGCCAGCAGCGTAGGCGTCCGTAGAGCGGCCACCTCCTACAATGAGCAGTTCTTC. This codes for CASSVGVRRAATSYNEQFF.

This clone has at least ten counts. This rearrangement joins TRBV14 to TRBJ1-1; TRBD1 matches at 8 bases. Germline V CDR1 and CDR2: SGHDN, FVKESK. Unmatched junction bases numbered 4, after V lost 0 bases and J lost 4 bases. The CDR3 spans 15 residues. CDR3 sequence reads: CASSQDQGAGTEAFF. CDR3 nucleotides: TGTGCCAGCAGCCAAGATCAGGGGGCGGGCACTGAAGCTTTCTTT.

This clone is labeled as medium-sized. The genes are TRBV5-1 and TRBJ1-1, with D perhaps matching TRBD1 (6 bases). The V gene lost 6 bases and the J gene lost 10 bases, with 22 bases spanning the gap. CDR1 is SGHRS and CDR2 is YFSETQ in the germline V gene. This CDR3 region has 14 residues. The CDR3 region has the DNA TGCGCCAGCACCGAGATGGGGGCAGGGGAAAGAGCTTTCTTT. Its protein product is CASTEMGAGERAFF.

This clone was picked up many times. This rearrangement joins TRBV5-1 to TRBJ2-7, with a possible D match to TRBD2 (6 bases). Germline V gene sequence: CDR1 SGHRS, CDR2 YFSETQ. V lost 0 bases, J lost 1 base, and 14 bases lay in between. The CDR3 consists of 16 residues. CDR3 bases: TGCGCCAGCAGCTTGGGTCTAGCGTCCCAATCCTACGAGCAGTACTTC. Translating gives CASSLGLASQSYEQYF.

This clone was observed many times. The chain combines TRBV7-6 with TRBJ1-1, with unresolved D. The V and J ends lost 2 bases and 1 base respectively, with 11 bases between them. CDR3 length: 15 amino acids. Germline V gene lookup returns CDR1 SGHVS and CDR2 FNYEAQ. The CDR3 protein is CASSLLAGTNTEAFF. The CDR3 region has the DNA TGTGCCAGCAGCTTACTGGCAGGAACGAACACTGAAGCTTTCTTT.

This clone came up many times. As DNA, the CDR3 is TGTGCCAGCAGCCTACAAGGGGGACCTAATGAAAAACTGTTTTTT. Its protein is CASSLQGGPNEKLFF. The chain couples TRBV7-2 to TRBJ1-4, with D tentatively TRBD1 (6 bases). Per germline, CDR1 SGHTA and CDR2 FQGNSA. The CDR3 has 15 amino acids. V was clipped by 5 bases and J by 3 bases, with 13 bases between them. The full variable domain, completed using reference TRBV7-2 and TRBJ1-4, is GAGVSQSPSNKVTEKGKDVELRCDPISGHTALYWYRQSLGQGLEFLIYFQGNSAPDKSGLPSDRFSAERTGGSVSTLTIQRTQQEDSAVYLCASSLQGGPNEKLFFGSGTQLSVL.

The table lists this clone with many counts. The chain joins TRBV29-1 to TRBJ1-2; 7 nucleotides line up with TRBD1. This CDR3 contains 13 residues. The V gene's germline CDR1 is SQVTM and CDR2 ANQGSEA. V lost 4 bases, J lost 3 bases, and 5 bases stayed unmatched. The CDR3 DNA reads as TGCAGCGTTGGAACAGGGGCCGACTATGGCTACACCTTC. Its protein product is CSVGTGADYGYTF.

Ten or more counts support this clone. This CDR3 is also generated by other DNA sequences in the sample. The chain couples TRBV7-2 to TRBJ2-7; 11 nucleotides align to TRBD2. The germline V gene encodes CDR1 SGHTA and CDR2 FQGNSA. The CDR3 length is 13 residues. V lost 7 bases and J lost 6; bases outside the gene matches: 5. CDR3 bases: TGTGCCAGCAACCTTCTAGCGGGAGGCGAGCAGTACTTC. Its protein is CASNLLAGGEQYF.

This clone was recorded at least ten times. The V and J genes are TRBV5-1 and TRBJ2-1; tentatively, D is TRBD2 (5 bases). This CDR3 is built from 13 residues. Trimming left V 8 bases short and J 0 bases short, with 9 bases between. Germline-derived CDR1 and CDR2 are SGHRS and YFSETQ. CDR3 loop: CASSLGSYNEQFF. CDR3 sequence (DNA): TGCGCCAGTTCACTAGGCTCCTACAATGAGCAGTTCTTC.